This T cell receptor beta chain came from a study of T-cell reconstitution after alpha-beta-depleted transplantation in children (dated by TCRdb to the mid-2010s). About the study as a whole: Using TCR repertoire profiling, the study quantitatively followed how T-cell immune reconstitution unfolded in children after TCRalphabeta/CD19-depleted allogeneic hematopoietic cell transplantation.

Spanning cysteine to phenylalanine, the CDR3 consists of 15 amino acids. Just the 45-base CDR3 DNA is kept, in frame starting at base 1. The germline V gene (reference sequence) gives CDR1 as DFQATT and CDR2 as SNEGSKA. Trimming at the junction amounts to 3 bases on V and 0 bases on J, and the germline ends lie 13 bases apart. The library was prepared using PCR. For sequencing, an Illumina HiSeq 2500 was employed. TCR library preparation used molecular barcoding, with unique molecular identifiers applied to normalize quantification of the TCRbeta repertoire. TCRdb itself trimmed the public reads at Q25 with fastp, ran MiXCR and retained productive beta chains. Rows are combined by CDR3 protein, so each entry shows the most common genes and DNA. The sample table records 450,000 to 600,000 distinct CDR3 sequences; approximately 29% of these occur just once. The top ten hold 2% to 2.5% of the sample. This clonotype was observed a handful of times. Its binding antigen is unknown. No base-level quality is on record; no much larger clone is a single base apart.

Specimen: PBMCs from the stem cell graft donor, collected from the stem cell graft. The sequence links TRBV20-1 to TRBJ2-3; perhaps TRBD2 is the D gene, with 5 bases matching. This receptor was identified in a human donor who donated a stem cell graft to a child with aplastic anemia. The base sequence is TGCAGTGCTAGCCAACCGGGAACCAGCACAGATACGCAGTATTTT. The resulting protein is CSASQPGTSTDTQYF.